One sample yielded the 13 T cell receptor beta chains listed below, sequenced in a study of cytotoxic CD8 clonotypes in ibrutinib-treated CLL. Using immunoSEQ multiplex PCR, the repertoire was profiled, and TCRdb retains in-frame clones only, with some absent. The sample shows about 56,000 clones, 55% to 65% of them seen only once. The input for sequencing was PBMCs, taken after 24 months of ibrutinib treatment. The receptor source for this set is a human donor with chronic lymphocytic leukemia.

V usage is TRBV11-2 and J usage is TRBJ2-1, with D possibly being TRBD1 (6 bases). CDR1 is SGHAT and CDR2 is FQNNGV in the germline V gene. With 9 bases removed from V and 6 bases from J, the gap between germline ends came to 24 bases. The CDR3 is 16 amino acids. The CDR3 DNA sequence: TGTGCCAGTACCGATTCCGACAGGTGGGCTGGCAATGAGCAGTTCTTC. This sequence encodes CASTDSDRWAGNEQFF.

This clone turned up a few times. This rearrangement joins TRBV28 to TRBJ2-6, with D maybe TRBD1 (5 bases). The CDR3 contains 16 residues. From germline, CDR1 is MDHEN and CDR2 SYDVKM. Trimming removed 2 bases at V and 4 bases at J, with 12 bases between. The DNA for the CDR3 is TGTGCCAGCAGTTTAGGACATACCGTCGGGGCCAACGTCCTGACTTTC. Translation gives CASSLGHTVGANVLTF. The full variable domain, rest sourced from reference TRBV28 and TRBJ2-6, is DVKVTQSSRYLVKRTGEKVFLECVQDMDHENMFWYRQDPGLGLRLIYFSYDVKMKEKGDIPEGYSVSREKKERFSLILESASTNQTSMYLCASSLGHTVGANVLTFGAGSRLTVL.

For the CDR3, the DNA is TGTGCCAGCTCCGGGGGGGGCAATGCGAAGCCCCAGCATTTT. Translating gives CASSGGGNAKPQHF. This chain uses TRBV25-1 with TRBJ1-5; a possible D gene is TRBD1 (6 bases). Germline CDR1 MGHDK, CDR2 SYGVNS. This CDR3 contains 14 residues. Trimming removed 8 bases from V and 8 bases from J, with 19 bases in between.

The V gene is TRBV19, the J gene TRBJ1-1, with D perhaps TRBD1 (5 bases). Germline V lookup: CDR1 LNHDA, CDR2 SQIVND (reference sequence). This CDR3 is 13 amino acids long. V shed 4 bases and J shed 2 bases, with 8 bases lying between them. The CDR3: CASSNQGNTEAFF. The CDR3 DNA is TGTGCCAGTAGTAATCAGGGAAACACTGAAGCTTTCTTT.

V gene TRBV19 combines with J gene TRBJ2-5; 7 bases are a match to TRBD1. V gave up 4 bases and J gave up 5 bases; unmatched junction bases: 10. This CDR3 has 15 amino acids. Germline assignment: CDR1 LNHDA and CDR2 SQIVND (reference sequence). The CDR3 spells CASSTTGTRQETQYF. CDR3 nucleotide sequence: TGTGCCAGTAGTACGACAGGGACCCGACAGGAGACCCAGTACTTC.

Many counts were recorded for this clone. Other DNA sequences in this sample translate to the same CDR3. The chain links TRBV7-2 to TRBJ2-1, with D unresolved. The germline gives CDR1 SGHTA, CDR2 FQGNSA. The germline V and J ends were trimmed by 0 bases and 1 base, with 4 bases remaining between them. This CDR3 region has 14 residues. For the CDR3, the DNA is TGTGCCAGCAGCTTAGCGGGATCCTACAATGAGCAGTTCTTC. It is translated as CASSLAGSYNEQFF.

This clone came up once. The V gene is TRBV11-3, the J gene TRBJ2-1; the match to TRBD2 covers 8 bases. There are 15 residues in the CDR3. Looked up from germline, CDR1 is SGHNT and CDR2 is YENEEA. The J segment lost 0 bases and the V segment lost 3 bases, leaving 1 base of the junction unmatched. The CDR3 DNA reads TGTGCCAGCAGCTTTCGGGGGGGCTCCTACAATGAGCAGTTCTTC. Amino acid sequence: CASSFRGGSYNEQFF.

The chain links TRBV6-4 to TRBJ1-5; TRBD1 matches 7 bases. This CDR3 comprises 19 residues. CDR1 is MRHNA, CDR2 SNTAGT, per germline. The V segment lost 0 bases and the J segment 5 bases; nucleotides outside the gene matches: 16. CDR3 region: CASSDSIRTGGGLDQPQHF. The CDR3 DNA is TGTGCCAGCAGTGACTCGATACGGACAGGAGGAGGGCTCGATCAGCCCCAGCATTTT.

The chain couples TRBV11-2 to TRBJ1-1; D is perhaps TRBD1 (6 bases). The CDR3 runs 17 residues. Trimming took 4 bases from V and 1 from J, leaving 19 bases between them. In germline, CDR1 is SGHAT, CDR2 FQNNGV. The CDR3 bases are TGTGCCAGCAGCTGGAGACCAACGGGACATGGGAACACTGAAGCTTTCTTT. Protein: CASSWRPTGHGNTEAFF.

This chain connects TRBV5-1 to TRBJ2-7; 7 nucleotides match TRBD1. V dropped 0 bases and J dropped 5; count of bases not matched to a gene: 8. Germline V gives CDR1 SGHRS, CDR2 YFSETQ. The CDR3 extends over 15 amino acids. DNA of the CDR3: TGCGCCAGCAGCTTGGAGACTACAGGGGTCAACGAGCAGTACTTC. Translation gives CASSLETTGVNEQYF.

This clone was seen a few times. V and J are TRBV6-1 and TRBJ2-1, with a tentative D call TRBD2 (5 bases). The V and J ends lost 3 bases and 8 bases respectively, with 11 bases between them. Germline V gene lookup returns CDR1 MNHNS and CDR2 SASEGT. This CDR3 has 13 residues. The DNA of the CDR3 is TGTGCCAGCAGTGACCTCGGGATGTATGAGCAGTTCTTC. Residues: CASSDLGMYEQFF.

As to this clone: One junction end does not reproduce the germline sequence, and a read error may be involved. The chain joins TRBV13 to TRBJ2-5; D might be TRBD2 (6 bases). CDR3 length: 17 residues. Looked up from germline, CDR1 is PRHDT and CDR2 is FYEKMQ (reference sequence). This CDR3 is CASSLFGSEGLQGTQYF. CDR3 DNA: TGTGCCAGCAGCTTATTTGGGTCGGAGGGGCTCCAAGGGACCCAGTACTTC.

This chain joins TRBV5-1 and TRBJ2-7; D is perhaps TRBD2 (6 bases). This CDR3 spans 14 amino acids. V shed 3 bases and J shed 7 bases, with 17 bases lying between them. Germline V gives CDR1 SGHRS, CDR2 YFSETQ. The chain's CDR3 is CASSSGGASGEQYV. For the CDR3, the DNA is TGCGCCAGCAGCTCCGGGGGTGCCTCAGGGGAGCAGTACGTC.